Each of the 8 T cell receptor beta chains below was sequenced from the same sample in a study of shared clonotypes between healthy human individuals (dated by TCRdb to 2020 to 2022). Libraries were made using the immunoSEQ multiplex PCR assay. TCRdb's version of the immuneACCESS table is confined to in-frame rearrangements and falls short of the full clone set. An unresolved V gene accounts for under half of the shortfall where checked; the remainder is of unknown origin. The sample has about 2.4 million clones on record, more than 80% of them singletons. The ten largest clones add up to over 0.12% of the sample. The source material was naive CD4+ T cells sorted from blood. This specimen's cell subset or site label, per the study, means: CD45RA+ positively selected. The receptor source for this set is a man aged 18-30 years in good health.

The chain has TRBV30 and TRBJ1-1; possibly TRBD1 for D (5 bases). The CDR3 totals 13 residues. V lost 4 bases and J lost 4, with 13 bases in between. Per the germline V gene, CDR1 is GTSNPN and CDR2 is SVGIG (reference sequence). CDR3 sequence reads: CAWMVGGPTEAFF. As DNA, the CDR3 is TGTGCCTGGATGGTCGGGGGTCCCACTGAAGCTTTCTTT.

The CDR3 here is CASRLGQANYGYTF. In DNA form, the CDR3 reads TGTGCCAGCAGACTAGGACAAGCTAACTATGGCTACACCTTC. V gene TRBV2 combines with J gene TRBJ1-2; possibly TRBD1 for D (5 bases). Germline lookup yields CDR1 SNHLY and CDR2 FYNNEI. V was trimmed by 6 bases and J by 0 bases, leaving 11 bases between them. The CDR3 runs to 14 residues.

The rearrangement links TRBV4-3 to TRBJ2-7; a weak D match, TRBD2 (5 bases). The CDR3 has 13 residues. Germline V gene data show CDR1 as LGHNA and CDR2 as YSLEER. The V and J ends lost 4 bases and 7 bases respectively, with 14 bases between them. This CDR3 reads CASSPEVGIEQYF. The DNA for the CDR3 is TGCGCCAGCAGCCCGGAGGTCGGGATTGAGCAGTACTTC.

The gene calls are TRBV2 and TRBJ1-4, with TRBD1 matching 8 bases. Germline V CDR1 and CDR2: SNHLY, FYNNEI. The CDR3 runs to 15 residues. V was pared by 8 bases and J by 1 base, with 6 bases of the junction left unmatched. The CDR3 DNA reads TGTGCCAGCGGTATTGACAGGGGAACTAATGAAAAACTGTTTTTT. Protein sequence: CASGIDRGTNEKLFF. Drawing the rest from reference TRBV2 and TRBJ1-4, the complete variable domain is EPEVTQTPSHQVTQMGQEVILRCVPISNHLYFYWYRQILGQKVEFLVSFYNNEISEKSEIFDDQFSVERPDGSNFTLKIRSTKLEDSAMYFCASGIDRGTNEKLFFGSGTQLSVL.

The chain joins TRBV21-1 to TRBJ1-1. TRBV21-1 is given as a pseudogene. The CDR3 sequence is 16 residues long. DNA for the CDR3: TGTGCCAGCAGCAAACAGCGGGGGACGGGCGTTTGGGAAGCTTTCTTT. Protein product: CASSKQRGTGVWEAFF.

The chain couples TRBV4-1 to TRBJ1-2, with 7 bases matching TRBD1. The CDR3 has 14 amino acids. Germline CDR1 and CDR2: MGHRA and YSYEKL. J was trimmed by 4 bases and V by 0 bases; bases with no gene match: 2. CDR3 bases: TGCGCCAGCAGCCAAGAAAGGGGGCTCTATGGCTACACCTTC. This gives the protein CASSQERGLYGYTF.

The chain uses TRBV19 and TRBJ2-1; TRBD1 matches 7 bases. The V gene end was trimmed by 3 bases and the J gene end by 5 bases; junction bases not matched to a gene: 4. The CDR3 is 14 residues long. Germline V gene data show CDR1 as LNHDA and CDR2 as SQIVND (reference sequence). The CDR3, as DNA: TGTGCCAGTAGTATGCAGGGGGTTCACAATGAGCAGTTCTTC. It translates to CASSMQGVHNEQFF. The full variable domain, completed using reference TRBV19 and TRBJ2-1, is DGGITQSPKYLFRKEGQNVTLSCEQNLNHDAMYWYRQDPGQGLRLIYYSQIVNDFQKGDIAEGYSVSREKKESFPLTVTSAQKNPTAFYLCASSMQGVHNEQFFGPGTRLTVL.

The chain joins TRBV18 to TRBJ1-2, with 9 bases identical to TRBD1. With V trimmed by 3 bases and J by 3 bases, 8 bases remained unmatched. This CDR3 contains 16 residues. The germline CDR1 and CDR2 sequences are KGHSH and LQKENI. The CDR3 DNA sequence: TGTGCCAGCTCACCCGGGACAGGGCCCCTTTACTATGGCTACACCTTC. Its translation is CASSPGTGPLYYGYTF.